The present TCR beta chain was sequenced within a study of memory CD8 T cells in hepatitis C reinfection (TCRdb year 2017). Background on the whole study: Three donors spontaneously resolved two consecutive HCV infections, while two donors cleared a primary infection but became chronically infected after reinfection. In the reinfection study, participants who had previously resolved an HCV infection were followed up every 3 months. HCV reinfection was defined as a positive HCV RNA test following two negative tests taken at least 60 days apart. Between the late 2000s and the early 2010s, a handful of reinfection cases that had stored pre-reinfection samples were identified. The study tracked the TCR beta repertoire of virus-specific CD8 T cells longitudinally across an HCV reinfection episode in roughly 5 donors. Previously published longitudinal data on tetramer+ CD8 T cell frequency were used to select the peak reinfection time point. Samples at the peak of reinfection were taken 3 to 8 weeks after reinfection was detected. Broader findings and caveats from the paper: Because only five donors were included, definitive conclusions about public clonotypes linked to secondary clearance were beyond the reach of the study.

Libraries were constructed by the immunoSEQ multiplex PCR assay. Genomic DNA was extracted from sorted cells, and the TCR beta V, D and J regions were sequenced by Adaptive Biotechnologies' automated high-throughput method. A two-step, bias-controlled multiplex PCR was used to amplify CDR3 regions. An Illumina instrument was used to sequence the amplified TCR beta libraries. Under the source paper's analysis protocol: The demultiplexed reads were processed to cut down on amplification and sequencing bias, and the IMGT database was used to assign CDR3 sequences to gene families. ImmunoSEQ software version 2.0 was used to analyze the repertoire data. Clonotype lists were filtered to remove out-of-frame sequences and sequences containing stop codons in the CDR3. Clonotypes below 0.01% frequency were excluded because they corresponded to less than one cell. To get richness, observed richness was divided by input cell number, while evenness came from dividing Shannon entropy by log observed richness. Repertoire diversity and the similarity between time points were measured using Simpson diversity and Morisita-Horn overlap indices. Clonotypes were sorted into dominant (>1%), sub-dominant (0.5-0.99%), low abundance (0.1-0.49%) or lowest abundance (<0.1%) groups. A germline index was calculated as total CDR3 length minus total nucleotide additions, divided by total CDR3 length. This immuneACCESS table, as held by TCRdb, lists in-frame sequences with V and J called but not all clones. Of the missing ones, under half trace to an unresolved V gene in checked studies; the others have no known cause. From that table come the V and J calls and clone size; the DNA was used to work out D and trimming. In this sample the table shows around 45,000 clones, roughly 88% of which occur a single time. The ten largest clones add up to 1% to 1.5% of the sample.

V trim: 6 bases; J trim: 1 base; unmatched bases: 4. Including the terminal cysteine and phenylalanine, the CDR3 comprises 13 residues. The CDR3 DNA has 39 bases and is translated from base 1. The germline V gene supplies CDR1 SQVTM and CDR2 ANQGSEA. For this clone: There is no known antigen for this receptor. Within one base of it there is no much larger clone, and no base qualities were kept.

The time point tag for this specimen amounts to: peak reinfection, 3 to 8 weeks after reinfection detection. Sorted cells were sequenced directly ex vivo, with no in vitro expansion before TCR sequencing. Donors were people who inject drugs enrolled in the Montreal Acute Hepatitis C Cohort Study (HEPCO) in Canada. As controls, total naive CD8 T cells were sorted as viable CD3+ CD8+ CD45RO- cells from a couple of donors at all three reinfection time points. Before sorting, cryopreserved peripheral blood mononuclear cells were thawed and used as the source for purifying CD8 T cells. Negative selection with the MACS CD8+ T cell Isolation Kit was used to enrich CD8 T cells. Cells were sorted on a BD FACSAria II sorter running FACSDiva software, and FlowJo was used to analyze the data.

Material for sequencing was naive CD8+ T cells sorted from blood. The sample's cell subset or site label, in plain terms: total naive CD8+CD45RO- T cells. The origin of this receptor is a man between 18 and 29 years old with hepatitis C virus infection. The sequence links TRBV29-1 to TRBJ1-1; 8 junctional bases match TRBD1. In nucleotides, the sequence is TGCAGCGTCGGGACAGGCTGGAACACTGAAGCTTTCTTT. It encodes CSVGTGWNTEAFF.